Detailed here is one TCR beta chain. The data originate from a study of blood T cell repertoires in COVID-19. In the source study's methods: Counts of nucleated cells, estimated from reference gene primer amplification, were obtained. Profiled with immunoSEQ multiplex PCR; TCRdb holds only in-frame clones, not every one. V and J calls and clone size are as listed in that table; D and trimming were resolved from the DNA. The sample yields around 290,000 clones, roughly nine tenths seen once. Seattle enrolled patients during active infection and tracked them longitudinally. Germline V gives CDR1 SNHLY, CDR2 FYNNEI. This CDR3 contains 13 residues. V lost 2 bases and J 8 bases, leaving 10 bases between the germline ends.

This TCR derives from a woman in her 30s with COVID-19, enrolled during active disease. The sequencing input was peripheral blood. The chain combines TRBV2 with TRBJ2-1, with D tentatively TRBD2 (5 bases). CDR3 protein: CASSERGFDEQFF. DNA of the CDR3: TGTGCCAGCAGTGAACGGGGATTCGATGAGCAGTTCTTC.